A single sample is the source of the 4 T cell receptor beta chains below, sequenced in a study of blood T cell repertoires in COVID-19. Here immunoSEQ multiplex PCR was the method, and the copy in TCRdb shows in-frame clones only, minus some. The data show tens of thousands of clones, approximately 86% seen once. The source material was peripheral blood. Source of these receptors: a human donor in a cohort sampled during active COVID-19.

The chain links TRBV12-5 to TRBJ2-7, with D tentatively TRBD1 (6 bases). CDR3 length equals 17 residues. V gave up 0 bases and J gave up 2 bases, with 17 bases separating them. Looked up from germline, CDR1 is LGHNT and CDR2 is FRNRAP. The CDR3 protein is CASGLVKVTGPTYEQYF. CDR3 bases: TGTGCTAGTGGTTTGGTAAAGGTGACAGGCCCTACCTACGAGCAGTACTTC.

The sample holds a few counts of this clone. The V gene is TRBV7-8, the J gene TRBJ2-3; TRBD2 might be the D (5 bases). Between the trimmed V and J ends, which lost 4 bases and 3 bases, there was a span of 14 bases. The CDR3 covers 15 residues. From germline, CDR1 is SGHVS and CDR2 FQNEAQ. In DNA form, the CDR3 reads TGTGCCAGCAGCTCAAAACTAGACGGTACAGATACGCAGTATTTT. This sequence encodes CASSSKLDGTDTQYF.

This clone has a single count. The gene calls are TRBV5-6 and TRBJ1-2; 7 nucleotides match TRBD1. Germline values: CDR1 SGHDT, CDR2 YYEEEE. The length of the CDR3 is 17 residues. The ends lost 4 bases at V and 7 bases at J; junction bases unmatched: 19. CDR3 in DNA: TGTGCCAGCAGCCCCCTCCAGGGGGGAACCTTTGGGAGTGGCTACACCTTC. It yields the protein CASSPLQGGTFGSGYTF. The full variable domain, in which reference TRBV5-6 and TRBJ1-2 provide the parts outside the CDR3, is DAGVTQSPTHLIKTRGQQVTLRCSPKSGHDTVSWYQQALGQGPQFIFQYYEEEERQRGNFPDRFSGHQFPNYSSELNVNALLLGDSALYLCASSPLQGGTFGSGYTFGSGTRLTVV.

CDR3 protein: CASSEVDRVTGELFF. The CDR3 DNA reads as TGTGCCAGCAGTGAAGTGGACAGGGTCACCGGGGAGCTGTTTTTT. The chain uses TRBV2 and TRBJ2-2, with 8 bases fitting TRBD1. The CDR3 runs to 15 residues. Germline CDR1 and CDR2: SNHLY and FYNNEI. J gave up 4 bases and V 1 base, and 2 bases lay outside the gene matches.